This TCR beta chain was profiled in a study of blood T cell repertoires in COVID-19. The length of the CDR3 is 12 residues. In the source study's methods: Estimates of nucleated cell counts were drawn from the amplification of reference gene primers. Clones were read by immunoSEQ multiplex PCR, and TCRdb kept only the in-frame ones, dropping some. Clone size and the V and J calls come from that table; the DNA yielded D and trimming. The sample has 490,000 or so clones, 88% seen once. Cohort 3 donors were reported recovered after two negative PCRs, clearance, or symptom resolution. This clonotype originated in a middle-aged woman who had recovered from COVID-19. V gene TRBV21-1 combines with J gene TRBJ1-2. TRBV21-1 is marked as a pseudogene. The sequenced material came from PBMCs or T cells enriched from blood (not recorded which). This CDR3 is CASSGGGGGYTF. CDR3 sequence (DNA): TGTGCCAGCAGCGGGGGGGGCGGAGGCTACACCTTC.